Listed below are T cell receptor beta chains from one sample, sequenced in a study of identical twins. TCRdb fed the 5' RACE reads into MiXCR, producing one record per CDR3 protein. The table has hundreds of thousands of distinct CDR3 sequences, about 8.9% seen once. Another study also made use of these data, one on yellow fever vaccine responses in identical twins.

The sample was memory (CD45RO+) T cells sorted from blood. The receptor set was obtained from a woman aged 18-29 years in good health. CDR3s include the opening cysteine and the closing phenylalanine or tryptophan. D genes are given only for firm matches. Only part of the rows carry a size: once, few, many, or a class if the clone is expanded.

abundance | j_gene | d_gene | v_gene | CDR3aa | CDR3nt
many | TRBJ1-1 | . | TRBV5-6 | CASSFGLGNTEAFF | TGTGCCAGCAGCTTTGGTTTGGGGAACACTGAAGCTTTCTTT
few | TRBJ2-1 | . | TRBV2 | CATLGGNEQFF | TGTGCCACCCTCGGTGGAAATGAGCAGTTCTTC
many | TRBJ2-3 | . | TRBV20-1 | CSARDAPSSTDTQYF | TGCAGTGCTAGAGATGCACCTTCAAGCACAGATACGCAGTATTTT
many | TRBJ2-1 | TRBD2 | TRBV11-1 | CASGASGSMNEQFF | TGTGCCAGCGGGGCTAGCGGGAGTATGAATGAGCAGTTCTTC
many | TRBJ2-1 | TRBD2 | TRBV20-1 | CSANRWTSGLNEQFF | TGCAGTGCGAACAGGTGGACTAGCGGGCTCAATGAGCAGTTCTTC
. | TRBJ2-1 | . | TRBV2 | CASTRRGFMSNNEQFF | TGTGCCAGCACTCGAAGGGGGTTCATGTCGAACAATGAGCAGTTCTTC
. | TRBJ1-6 | TRBD1 | TRBV27 | CASSLNRGKSPLHF | TGTGCCAGCAGTTTAAACAGGGGCAAATCACCCCTCCACTTT
. | TRBJ2-2 | TRBD1 | TRBV5-1 | CASRRTGVDTGELFF | TGCGCCAGCAGGCGGACAGGGGTGGACACCGGGGAGCTGTTTTTT
many | TRBJ1-4 | . | TRBV4-1 | CASSQEPLTPTNEKLFF | TGCGCCAGCAGCCAAGAGCCCTTGACACCAACTAATGAAAAACTGTTTTTT
few | TRBJ1-1 | . | TRBV12-3/TRBV12-4 | CASINDRKNTEVFF | TGTGCCAGCATCAATGACAGGAAGAACACTGAAGTTTTCTTT
few | TRBJ1-2 | . | TRBV6-5 | CASSYSSRRLNYGYTF | TGTGCCAGCAGTTACTCGAGCAGGCGACTTAACTATGGCTACACCTTC
many | TRBJ2-1 | . | TRBV12-3/TRBV12-4 | CASSLATPNEQFF | TGTGCCAGCAGTTTGGCCACACCGAATGAGCAGTTCTTC
many | TRBJ2-2 | . | TRBV7-9 | CASIPVGGTDNTGELFF | TGTGCCAGCATCCCGGTGGGCGGGACAGATAACACCGGGGAGCTGTTTTTT
many | TRBJ1-6 | TRBD1 | TRBV4-1 | CASSLKDRGLNSPLHF | TGCGCCAGCAGCCTCAAAGACAGGGGGCTTAATTCACCCCTCCACTTT
. | TRBJ2-1 | TRBD2 | TRBV6-4 | CASSDVLAGPSSVFF | TGTGCCAGCAGTGATGTACTAGCGGGTCCTAGTTCGGTGTTCTTC
many | TRBJ1-4 | . | TRBV15 | CATSRVPGHGDEKLFF | TGTGCCACCAGCAGAGTCCCTGGCCACGGGGATGAAAAACTGTTTTTT
few | TRBJ2-3 | . | TRBV12-3/TRBV12-4 | CASSLTEGRADTQYF | TGTGCCAGCAGTTTAACTGAGGGAAGGGCAGATACGCAGTATTTT